A selection of T cell receptor beta chains follows, all from one sample in a study of cytomegalovirus exposure and HLA in healthy donors. The repertoire was sequenced with immunoSEQ multiplex PCR; TCRdb's copy has only in-frame clones and lacks some. The profile shows tens of thousands of clones, 72% of them singletons. The sample taken for sequencing was PBMCs. These receptor sequences come from a woman aged 40-49 years in good health and CMV-seropositive. The CDR3 runs from the conserved cysteine through the conserved F or W. The D gene is left open where the match is weak. A clone size is listed for some rows: how often the clone was seen (once, few, many), or a class if it is expanded.

clone_size j_call d_call v_call cdr3_nt cdr3_aa
NA TRBJ1-1 NA TRBV2 TGTGCCAGCAGTCTCCAGGGATGGACTGAAGCTTTCTTT CASSLQGWTEAFF
NA TRBJ1-2 NA TRBV6-4 TGTGCCAGCAGTGACTCCACAGCCGGTGGCTACACCTTC CASSDSTAGGYTF
NA TRBJ1-2 NA TRBV4-1 TGCGCCAGCAGCCAAGACCGCAGGGCCTATGGCTACACCTTC CASSQDRRAYGYTF
NA TRBJ2-3 NA TRBV6-5 TGTGCCAGCAGTTACTCGATTGCGGCAGATACGCAGTATTTT CASSYSIAADTQYF
NA TRBJ1-1 NA TRBV6-4 TGTGCCAGCAGTCTACAGGCATACACTGAAGCTTTCTTT CASSLQAYTEAFF
NA TRBJ1-6 TRBD1 TRBV27 TGTGCCAGCAGTCCCTGGACAGGGTTCGGTAATTCACCCCTCCACTTT CASSPWTGFGNSPLHF
NA TRBJ2-1 TRBD1 TRBV25-1 TGTGCCAGCAGTGAGTCTCCGGGCAGGGGGCGGTCAGATGAGCAGTTCTTC CASSESPGRGRSDEQFF
NA TRBJ2-3 TRBD2 TRBV2 TGTGCCAGCGATTTCATAGCGGGGGTCTCCCGAAAGTATTTT CASDFIAGVSRKYF
NA TRBJ2-3 TRBD2 TRBV18 TGTGCCAGCTCAAACAGCGGGGGGGCGGGCACAGATACGCAGTATTTT CASSNSGGAGTDTQYF
NA TRBJ1-6 NA TRBV6-5 TGTGCCAGCAGCCTTACTACAGGGTCCAATTCCCCCCTCCACTTT CASSLTTGSNSPLHF
NA TRBJ1-2 NA TRBV5-6 TGTGCCAGCAGCTCGGGCTATGGCTACACCTTC CASSSGYGYTF
NA TRBJ2-5 TRBD2 TRBV7-2 TGTGCCAGCAGACCTAGCGGGCCAGAGACCCAGTACTTC CASRPSGPETQYF
NA TRBJ2-6 NA TRBV9 TGTGCCAGCAGCGTAGGAATAGCAGGGTCTGGGGCCAACGTCCTGACTTTC CASSVGIAGSGANVLTF
NA TRBJ2-1 TRBD1 TRBV25-1 TGTGCCAGCAGTGAGGGGACAGGGGTTGATCATGAGCAGTTCTTC CASSEGTGVDHEQFF
NA TRBJ1-2 TRBD1 TRBV6-6 TGTGCCAGCAGCCCCGGGACAGCCTACTACACCTTC CASSPGTAYYTF
NA TRBJ1-1 NA TRBV11-3 TGTGCCAGCAGCTTAGGTGGCGGAAGGACTGAAGCTTTCTTT CASSLGGGRTEAFF
NA TRBJ1-2 NA TRBV11-2 TGTGCCAGCAGCTCCGGACATCTAGGTGGCTACACCTTC CASSSGHLGGYTF
NA TRBJ2-1 TRBD2 TRBV5-6 TGTGCCAGCAGGACTATCACCGGGACTAGCGGGGGGGGAAAGCAGTTCTTC CASRTITGTSGGGKQFF
NA TRBJ1-1 NA TRBV5-5 TGTGCCAGCACCCCCCGGTGGAGGGCCAACACTGAAGCTTTCTTT CASTPRWRANTEAFF
NA TRBJ1-4 TRBD1 TRBV7-8 TGTGCCAGCAGCTTAAGGCCGGGGCACAGGGGGTTTAACGAAAAACTGTTTTTT CASSLRPGHRGFNEKLFF
NA TRBJ2-3 NA TRBV7-2 TGTGCCAGCAGCTCGGGACTTGCTACAGATACGCAGTATTTT CASSSGLATDTQYF
NA TRBJ1-6 TRBD1 TRBV27 TGTGCCAGCAGTTGGGGATCGGACAGGGGAACTTCACCCCTCCACTTT CASSWGSDRGTSPLHF
few TRBJ1-3 TRBD1 TRBV7-6 TGTGCCAGCAGTGAGACAGGGGGCAGCTCTGGAAACACCATATATTTT CASSETGGSSGNTIYF
once TRBJ2-7 TRBD2 TRBV5-4 TGTGCCAGCAGCTTGTTGGCGGGGGGATCCTACGAGCAGTACTTC CASSLLAGGSYEQYF
NA TRBJ1-2 TRBD1 TRBV2 TGTGCCAGCCGAGGAACAGGGACAGGTGGCTACACCTTC CASRGTGTGGYTF
once TRBJ2-1 NA TRBV6-4 TGTGCCAGCAGAGGAGATTGGAATGAGCAGTTCTTC CASRGDWNEQFF
NA TRBJ1-3 NA TRBV2 TGTGCCAGCAGTGAAGCTTCAAGGGGTGGAAACACCATATATTTT CASSEASRGGNTIYF
NA TRBJ2-1 TRBD2 TRBV9 TGTGCCAGCAGCGTAGCCCTTACTAGCGGGGGGGACAATGAGCAGTTCTTC CASSVALTSGGDNEQFF
few TRBJ2-5 NA TRBV11-2 TGTGCCAGCAGCTTCCAGCCCGGACTCCCGTTACGAGAGACCCAGTACTTC CASSFQPGLPLRETQYF
NA TRBJ2-5 NA TRBV29-1 TGCAGCGTTGAAGAAGGGGTGGGAGAGACCCAGTACTTC CSVEEGVGETQYF
NA TRBJ2-7 NA TRBV5-1 TGCGCCAGCAGCTTGTTTTTGATCGAGGGTGGCGAGCAGTACTTC CASSLFLIEGGEQYF
NA TRBJ2-1 TRBD2 TRBV5-1 TGCGCCAGCAGCTGGGGACTAGTGGACAATGAGCAGTTCTTC CASSWGLVDNEQFF
once TRBJ1-2 TRBD1 TRBV6-1 TGTGCCAGCCTTTACAGGGGGCAGGTATCTGGCTACACCTTC CASLYRGQVSGYTF
NA TRBJ2-7 NA TRBV6-5 TGTGCCAGCAGTTACTTGGGAGGCGAGCAGTACTTC CASSYLGGEQYF
NA TRBJ2-1 NA TRBV6-1 TGTGCCAGCAGTGTTAGCATTGATTATGAGCAGTTCTTC CASSVSIDYEQFF
NA TRBJ1-2 NA TRBV11-3 TGTGCCAGCAGCTTAGGAAACTTAGGCTACACCTTC CASSLGNLGYTF
NA TRBJ2-5 NA TRBV14 TGTGCCAGCACCCCAGCGGACCAAGAGACCCAGTACTTC CASTPADQETQYF
few TRBJ2-1 NA TRBV11-3 TGTGCCAGCAGCTTAGAATCGCGGGTGGGGTGGGAGCAGTTCTTC CASSLESRVGWEQFF
NA TRBJ2-7 TRBD2 TRBV30 TGTGCCTGGAGTGTGGGGGGGAACTCCTACGAGCAGTACTTC CAWSVGGNSYEQYF
NA TRBJ1-1 NA TRBV5-1 TGCGCCAGCAGCCCAATGGAGCTGAACACTGAAGCTTTCTTT CASSPMELNTEAFF
NA TRBJ2-2 TRBD2 TRBV9 TGTGCCAGCAGTCAATCTCGGACTAGCGGGAGGAACACCGGGGAGCTGTTTTTT CASSQSRTSGRNTGELFF
NA TRBJ1-4 NA TRBV5-1 TGCGCCAGCAGCTTAGAACAGGGAACTAATGAAAAACTGTTTTTT CASSLEQGTNEKLFF
NA TRBJ2-1 TRBD2 TRBV6-5 TGTGCCAGCAGTTACTCTAGCGGGGGGTACAATGAGCAGTTCTTC CASSYSSGGYNEQFF
NA TRBJ2-7 NA TRBV11-2 TGTGCCAGCAGCTTAGGATGGGGAGACCAGTACTTC CASSLGWGDQYF
NA TRBJ2-7 TRBD2 TRBV5-1 TGCGCCAGCAGCGACAGCGGGGGGGTCGACGAGCAGTACTTC CASSDSGGVDEQYF
few TRBJ2-1 TRBD2 TRBV11-3 TGTGCCAGCAGCCTTAGCGGGGGGGCAAAGGAGCAGTTCTTC CASSLSGGAKEQFF
NA TRBJ1-1 NA TRBV6-5 TGTGCCAGCAGTCCTACCTCCCTTGGACAGCTTGAAGCTTTCTTT CASSPTSLGQLEAFF
once TRBJ2-5 NA TRBV25-1 TGTGCCAGCAGTGAATTAGGCGGGGAAAAGGTAGAGACCCAGTACTTC CASSELGGEKVETQYF
NA TRBJ2-3 TRBD1 TRBV18 TGTGCCAGCTCATCCGACAGGGGGCTGAGCACAGATACGCAGTATTTT CASSSDRGLSTDTQYF
once TRBJ1-3 TRBD1 TRBV10-3 TGTGCCATCTCTGACAGGGCTCTAGGGAACACCATATATTTT CAISDRALGNTIYF
many TRBJ1-4 NA TRBV7-7 TGTGCCAGCAGCCGCGTGTCCCGCGCAACTAATGAAAAACTGTTTTTT CASSRVSRATNEKLFF
few TRBJ1-2 TRBD1 TRBV10-3 TGTGCCATCAGTGAGCCCGGGGCAGGGGGCGCTCCCTATGGCTACACCTTC CAISEPGAGGAPYGYTF
NA TRBJ1-2 TRBD1 TRBV5-1 TGCGCCAGCAGCCTAGGACAGGGGACACGAGCTAACTATGGCTACACCTTC CASSLGQGTRANYGYTF
NA TRBJ2-5 NA TRBV10-3 TGTGCCATCAGTGGGGACTCCAGTAAGGTGGCCCAGTACTTC CAISGDSSKVAQYF
NA TRBJ2-1 TRBD2 TRBV14 TGTGCCAGCGGGAACGGGGGGGCTTACAATGAGCAGTTCTTC CASGNGGAYNEQFF
NA TRBJ1-6 TRBD1 TRBV6-1 TGTGCCAGCACTCGGGACAGGGAGGATTCACCCCTCCACTTT CASTRDREDSPLHF
few TRBJ1-1 NA TRBV18 TGTGCCAGCTCACCGCGGCCCCTGGGTGACACTGAAGCTTTCTTT CASSPRPLGDTEAFF
NA TRBJ2-1 TRBD2 TRBV14 TGTGCCAGCAGTCGAACGACGGGACTAGCGGGGAGTAATGAGCAGTTCTTC CASSRTTGLAGSNEQFF
NA TRBJ1-4 NA TRBV29-1 TGCAGCGCTGGGGCAGGGGTTGAAAAACTGTTTTTT CSAGAGVEKLFF